The 28 T cell receptor beta chains in this list originate from one sample, sequenced in a study of T and B cells in COVID-19 patients (dated by TCRdb to 2020 to 2022). Genomic DNA extracted from blood, in amounts of 250-500 ng, served as the starting material for amplifying TRB repertoires. TCRdb lists the instrument as Illumina MiSeq. Multiplex PCR with BIOMED2 TRB-A/B primer pools was used to amplify TRB rearrangements. TCRdb reworked the public reads: Q25 trimming with fastp, MiXCR clone assembly, productive beta chains retained. When rows share a CDR3 protein, they turn into one entry using the most common DNA and genes. Counted in this sample were several thousand distinct CDR3 sequences; 30% to 35% of them appeared once. Jointly, the top ten make up around 24% of the sample. The source material was blood. The receptors here all came from a human donor with active COVID-19.

This clonotype was picked up a small number of times. This rearrangement joins TRBV19 to TRBJ2-1, with 11 positions matching TRBD1. Germline V gene sequence: CDR1 LNHDA, CDR2 SQIVND (reference sequence). Germline trimming cut 3 bases from V and 6 bases from J; bases unmatched to any gene: 4. This CDR3 spans 15 amino acids. The chain's CDR3 is CASSIGTGGTNEQFF. DNA for the CDR3: TGTGCCAGTAGTATCGGGACAGGGGGGACCAATGAGCAGTTCTTC.

This chain links TRBV5-1 with TRBJ1-4; D remains ambiguous. This CDR3 has 13 residues. Germline V gives CDR1 SGHRS, CDR2 YFSETQ. V was clipped by 4 bases and J by 7 bases, with 11 bases between them. The CDR3: CASSGQEIEKLFF. Written as DNA, the CDR3 is TGCGCCAGCAGCGGGCAGGAGATTGAAAAACTGTTTTTT.

This clonotype is judged medium-sized. For the CDR3, the DNA is TGTGCCAGCAGTCTCGGGGCCGGGGAGCTGTTTTTT. It specifies CASSLGAGELFF. The chain combines TRBV12-3 or TRBV12-4 with TRBJ2-2, with D perhaps matching TRBD2 (5 bases). V gave up 5 bases and J gave up 6 bases, with 7 bases separating them. The CDR3 has 12 amino acids.

The chain combines TRBV18 with TRBJ1-6; D is perhaps TRBD1 (5 bases). There are 15 residues in the CDR3. Trimming pared 3 bases from V and 5 bases from J, leaving 11 bases between. The germline CDR1 and CDR2 sequences are KGHSH and LQKENI. CDR3 DNA sequence: TGTGCCAGCTCACCCGGGACTGTCGATAATTCACCCCTCCACTTT. As protein: CASSPGTVDNSPLHF.

This clonotype is labeled medium-sized. The chain has TRBV29-1 and TRBJ2-5; 13 bases align to TRBD2. The CDR3 extends over 16 amino acids. Germline V CDR1 and CDR2: SQVTM, ANQGSEA. The V and J ends lost 2 bases and 2 bases, in that order; junction bases with no gene match: 5. In DNA form, the CDR3 reads TGCAGCGTTGAAACTAGCGGGGGGGTTGCGCAAGAGACCCAGTACTTC. Translating gives CSVETSGGVAQETQYF.

This clonotype is termed medium-sized. This chain links TRBV19 with TRBJ1-1, with D hard to call. There are 11 residues in the CDR3. V dropped 3 bases and J dropped 8 bases, with 7 bases sitting between them. Germline assignment: CDR1 LNHDA and CDR2 SQIVND (reference sequence). The CDR3 DNA follows: TGTGCCAGTAGTATCAGATCCGAAGCTTTCTTT. Protein sequence: CASSIRSEAFF.

The J gene is TRBJ1-1, the V gene TRBV10-3, with 11 bases matching TRBD1. CDR3 length equals 13 residues. V dropped 10 bases and J dropped 6; count of bases not matched to a gene: 7. Germline loops: CDR1 ENHRY, CDR2 SYGVKD. The CDR3 loop is CATRTGGQAEAFF. In DNA, the CDR3 is TGTGCCACCCGGACAGGGGGCCAGGCTGAAGCTTTCTTT.

Details on this clonotype: Germline is not matched at one junction end, which may reflect a read error. The V gene is TRBV13, the J gene TRBJ2-3; 9 bases are shared with TRBD2. The germline gives CDR1 PRHDT, CDR2 FYEKMQ (reference sequence). The CDR3 totals 16 residues. The CDR3 DNA reads as TGCGCCAGCAGCCAAGATAACGCGGGGGGGTCAGATACGCAGTATTTT. This encodes CASSQDNAGGSDTQYF.

This clonotype ranks as medium-sized. V and J are TRBV29-1 and TRBJ2-2; D uncertain. This CDR3 has 11 amino acids. Looked up from germline, CDR1 is SQVTM and CDR2 is ANQGSEA. Between the trimmed V and J ends, which lost 4 bases and 3 bases, there was a span of 3 bases. In DNA, the CDR3 is TGCAGCGTTGGGGACACCGGGGAGCTGTTTTTT. Translated: CSVGDTGELFF.

This chain links TRBV5-6 with TRBJ2-5; 10 bases map to TRBD2. CDR1 is SGHDT and CDR2 is YYEEEE in the germline V gene. The CDR3 is made up of 16 amino acids. Trimming at V came to 4 bases and at J to 3 bases, leaving 9 bases not matched to a gene. The CDR3: CASSALRLAGEETQYF. The CDR3 DNA is TGTGCCAGCAGCGCCTTGAGGCTAGCGGGGGAAGAGACCCAGTACTTC.

This clonotype came up a few times. This chain links TRBV12-3 or TRBV12-4 with TRBJ2-5; 7 bases map to TRBD1. This CDR3 is 12 amino acids long. The V gene end was trimmed by 6 bases and the J gene end by 3 bases; junction bases not matched to a gene: 1. CDR3 nucleotides: TGTGCCAGCAGAACAGGGGAAGAGACCCAGTACTTC. It translates to CASRTGEETQYF.

This clonotype was counted a single time. The gene calls are TRBV13 and TRBJ2-7, with TRBD2 matching over 7 bases. J lost 2 bases, V lost 3 bases, and 1 base had no gene match. The CDR3 is made up of 13 amino acids. The germline V gene encodes CDR1 PRHDT and CDR2 FYEKMQ (reference sequence). The CDR3 region is CASSFTSAYEQYV. The CDR3 DNA reads as TGTGCCAGCAGCTTTACTAGCGCCTACGAGCAGTACGTC.

This clonotype is categorized as medium-sized. CDR3 residues: CASSLEVGLDPDTQYF. CDR3 nucleotides: TGTGCCAGCAGTCTCGAAGTTGGACTAGACCCAGATACGCAGTATTTT. The chain has TRBV12-3 or TRBV12-4 and TRBJ2-3; TRBD2 matches 7 bases. Trimming took 5 bases from V and 4 from J; bases not matched to a gene: 12. The CDR3 extends over 16 amino acids.

CDR3 residues: CASSLGAANYGYTF. CDR3 DNA sequence: TGTGCCAGCAGTTTAGGCGCTGCTAACTATGGCTACACCTTC. The chain is built from TRBV28 and TRBJ1-2; D gene uncertain. The length of the CDR3 is 14 residues. CDR1 and CDR2 (germline): MDHEN, SYDVKM. Trimming removed 2 bases from V and 0 bases from J, with 7 bases in between.

This clonotype was detected only a few times. This sequence joins TRBV7-2 and TRBJ2-1; D unclear. The V end lost 2 bases, the J end lost 6 bases, and 14 bases lay between the germline ends. The CDR3 consists of 15 residues. CDR1 is SGHTA, CDR2 FQGNSA, per germline. The CDR3 here is CASSLFWSPPNEQFF. The DNA for the CDR3 is TGTGCCAGCAGCTTATTTTGGTCCCCCCCCAATGAGCAGTTCTTC.

This chain uses TRBV6-5 with TRBJ1-1; D not certain. Trimming took 3 bases from V and 1 from J, leaving 6 bases between them. Looked up from germline, CDR1 is MNHEY and CDR2 is SVGAGI. The CDR3 is 13 residues long. The CDR3 DNA reads TGTGCCAGCAGTTATAAAGGGAACACTGAAGCTTTCTTT. This sequence encodes CASSYKGNTEAFF.

The V gene is TRBV5-1, the J gene TRBJ2-7, with D perhaps assigned TRBD1 or TRBD2 (6 bases each). V shed 0 bases and J shed 2 bases, with 18 bases lying between them. Germline CDR1 SGHRS, CDR2 YFSETQ. The length of the CDR3 is 17 residues. DNA for the CDR3: TGCGCCAGCAGCTTGGCCGGAGGGGGTTCGAAAACCTACGAGCAGTACTTC. Protein sequence: CASSLAGGGSKTYEQYF.

Judged by abundance, this clonotype is medium-sized. The chain recombines TRBV15 with TRBJ2-1; D possibly matches TRBD1 or TRBD2 (5 bases each). V was clipped by 3 bases and J by 0 bases, with 12 bases between them. The V gene's germline CDR1 is LNHNV and CDR2 YYDKDF (reference sequence). The CDR3 is made up of 16 amino acids. The CDR3 DNA follows: TGTGCCACCAGCAGTCCCCCAGGGAGCTCCTACAATGAGCAGTTCTTC. Translation gives CATSSPPGSSYNEQFF.

In this sample, this clonotype turned up once. The chain joins TRBV27 to TRBJ1-2, with a tentative D call TRBD1 (5 bases). Trimming left V 4 bases short and J 8 bases short, with 20 bases between. The CDR3 has 15 amino acids. The germline V gene encodes CDR1 MNHEY and CDR2 SMNVEV (reference sequence). CDR3 region: CASSYGGEGISGYTF. CDR3 DNA sequence: TGTGCCAGCAGTTATGGGGGAGAGGGGATCTCCGGCTACACCTTC.

The sample holds a few counts of this clonotype. The chain is built from TRBV21-1 and TRBJ2-7. TRBV21-1 is tagged as a pseudogene. The CDR3 is made up of 12 amino acids. The CDR3 sequence: CASSLIVEGQYV. CDR3 nucleotide sequence: TGTGCCAGCAGCCTAATCGTGGAAGGGCAGTACGTC.

This clonotype was recorded a few times. This CDR3 is CASSGLSMSQETQYF. CDR3 in DNA: TGTGCCAGCAGTGGGCTTAGCATGTCCCAAGAGACCCAGTACTTC. The chain joins TRBV6-1 to TRBJ2-5; D is unclear. Germline V gene data show CDR1 as MNHNS and CDR2 as SASEGT. V was clipped by 4 bases and J by 1 base, with 13 bases between them. The CDR3 is made up of 15 amino acids.

By its share, this clonotype is medium-sized. The chain couples TRBV6-6 to TRBJ2-3, with D perhaps TRBD1 (6 bases). Trimming stripped 5 bases from V and 4 bases from J, with 16 bases between. Germline lookup yields CDR1 MNHNY and CDR2 SVGAGI (reference sequence). The CDR3 sequence is 15 residues long. The CDR3 DNA reads TGTGCCAGCAGTAGATCAGGGGCCTGGGCAGATACGCAGTATTTT. It encodes CASSRSGAWADTQYF.

This clonotype was counted between two and nine times. The chain uses TRBV5-5 and TRBJ2-5; 13 positions match TRBD2. The CDR3 has 14 residues. Per the germline V gene, CDR1 is SGHKS and CDR2 is YYEKEE (reference sequence). V was clipped by 5 bases and J by 5 bases; unmatched bases: 3. CDR3 nucleotides: TGTGCCAGCAGGCCACTAGCGGGGGGGGAGACCCAGTACTTC. Translation: CASRPLAGGETQYF.

Comment on this clonotype: The junction departs from germline at one end; a sequencing error may be responsible. The chain combines TRBV5-1 with TRBJ2-2; the match to TRBD2 covers 14 bases. Germline V gene lookup returns CDR1 SGHRS and CDR2 YFSETQ. The CDR3 is made up of 19 amino acids. The DNA of the CDR3 is TGTGCCAGAAGCCCCGGAGGGACTAGCGGGGGCCTGAACACCGGGGAGCTGTTTTTT. Translation gives CARSPGGTSGGLNTGELFF. Variable domain in full (rest from reference TRBV5-1 and TRBJ2-2): KAGVTQTPRYLIKTRGQQVTLSCSPISGHRSVSWYQQTPGQGLQFLFEYFSETQRNKGNFPGRFSGRQFSNSRSEMNVSTLELGDSALYLCARSPGGTSGGLNTGELFFGEGSRLTVL.

This clonotype was found a few times. The chain recombines TRBV27 with TRBJ1-4; D may be TRBD1 (5 bases). Between the trimmed V and J ends, which lost 7 bases and 5 bases, there was a span of 11 bases. CDR1 is MNHEY and CDR2 is SMNVEV in the germline V gene (reference sequence). The CDR3 covers 13 residues. The CDR3 DNA sequence: TGTGCCAGCACGAGACAGTCCAATGAAAAACTGTTTTTT. Translated, it gives CASTRQSNEKLFF.

In this sample, this clonotype is medium-sized. The chain employs TRBV27 and TRBJ2-1; 8 bases are shared with TRBD1. V shed 5 bases and J 3 bases; nucleotides not matched to a gene: 9. The CDR3 consists of 16 residues. The germline CDR1 and CDR2 sequences are MNHEY and SMNVEV (reference sequence). The CDR3, as DNA: TGTGCCAGCAGTCCACCAGGGGGCGCATTCTACAATGAGCAGTTCTTC. This translates into CASSPPGGAFYNEQFF.

V and J are TRBV7-6 and TRBJ2-5; 16 bases are shared with TRBD2. The V gene end was trimmed by 4 bases and the J gene end by 4 bases; junction bases not matched to a gene: 3. In germline, CDR1 is SGHVS, CDR2 FNYEAQ. CDR3 size: 16 residues. The CDR3 protein is CASSSGLAGGGETQYF. In DNA form, the CDR3 reads TGTGCCAGCAGCTCGGGACTAGCGGGGGGGGGAGAGACCCAGTACTTC.

The chain employs TRBV18 and TRBJ1-3, with D possibly TRBD1 on 5 matching bases. CDR3 length: 18 residues. In germline, CDR1 is KGHSH, CDR2 LQKENI. V shed 1 base and J shed 0 bases, with 16 bases lying between them. The CDR3 DNA reads TGTGCCAGCTCACCACTGGAAGTATTGGACACCTCTGGAAACACCATATATTTT. It codes for CASSPLEVLDTSGNTIYF.